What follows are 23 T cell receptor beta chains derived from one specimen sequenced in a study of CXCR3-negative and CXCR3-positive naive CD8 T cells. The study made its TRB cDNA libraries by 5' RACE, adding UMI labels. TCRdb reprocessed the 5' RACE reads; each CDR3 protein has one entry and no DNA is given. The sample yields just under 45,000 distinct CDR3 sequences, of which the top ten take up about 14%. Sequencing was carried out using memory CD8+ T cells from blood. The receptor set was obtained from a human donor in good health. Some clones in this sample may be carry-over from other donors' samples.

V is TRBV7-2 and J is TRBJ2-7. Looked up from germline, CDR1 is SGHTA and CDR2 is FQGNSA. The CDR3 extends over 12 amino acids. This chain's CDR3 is CASSLAWNEQYF.

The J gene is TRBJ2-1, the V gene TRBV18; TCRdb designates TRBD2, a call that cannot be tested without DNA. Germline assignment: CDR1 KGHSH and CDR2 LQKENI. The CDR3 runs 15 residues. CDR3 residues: CASSPGLAGDGEQFF.

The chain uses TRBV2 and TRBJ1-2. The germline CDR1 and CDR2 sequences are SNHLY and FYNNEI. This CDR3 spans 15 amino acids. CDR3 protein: CASRAKGLFNYGYTF.

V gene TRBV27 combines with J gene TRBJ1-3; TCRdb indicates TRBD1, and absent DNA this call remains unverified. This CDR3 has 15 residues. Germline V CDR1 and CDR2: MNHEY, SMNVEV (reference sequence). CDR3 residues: CASSETAPSGNTIYF.

CDR3 region: CASSETGGSYNEQFF. The chain combines TRBV25-1 with TRBJ2-1; as DNA is missing, the TRBD1 call by TCRdb cannot be tested. Per the germline V gene, CDR1 is MGHDK and CDR2 is SYGVNS. CDR3 length equals 15 residues.

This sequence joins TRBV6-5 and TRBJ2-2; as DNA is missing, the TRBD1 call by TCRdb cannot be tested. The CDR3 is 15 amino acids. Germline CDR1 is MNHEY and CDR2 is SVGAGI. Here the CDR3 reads CASIEGTENTGELFF.

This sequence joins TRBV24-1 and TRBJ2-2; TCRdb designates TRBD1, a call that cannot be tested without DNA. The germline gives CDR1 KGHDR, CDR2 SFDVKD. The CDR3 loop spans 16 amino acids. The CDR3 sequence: CATSDAGTSNTGELFF.

This chain's CDR3 is CSVEDAVVGSTGELFF. The V and J genes are TRBV29-1 and TRBJ2-2. The CDR3 runs to 16 residues. Germline V gives CDR1 SQVTM, CDR2 ANQGSEA.

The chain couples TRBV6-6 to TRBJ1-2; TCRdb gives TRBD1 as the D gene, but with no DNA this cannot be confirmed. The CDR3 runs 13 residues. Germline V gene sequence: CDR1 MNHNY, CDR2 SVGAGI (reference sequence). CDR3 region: CASTTKTGDGYTF.

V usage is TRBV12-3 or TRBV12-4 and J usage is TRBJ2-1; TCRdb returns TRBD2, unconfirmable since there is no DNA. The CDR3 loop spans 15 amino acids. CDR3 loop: CASRAAGGIYNEQFF.

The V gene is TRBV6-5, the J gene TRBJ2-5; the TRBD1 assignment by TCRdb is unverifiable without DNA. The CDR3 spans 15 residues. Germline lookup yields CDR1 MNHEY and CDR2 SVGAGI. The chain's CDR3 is CASSYSTAGAETQYF.

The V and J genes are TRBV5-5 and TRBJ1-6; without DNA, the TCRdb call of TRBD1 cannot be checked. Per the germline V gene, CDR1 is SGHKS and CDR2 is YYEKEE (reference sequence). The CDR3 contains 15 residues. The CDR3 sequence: CASSDGGAYNSPLHF.

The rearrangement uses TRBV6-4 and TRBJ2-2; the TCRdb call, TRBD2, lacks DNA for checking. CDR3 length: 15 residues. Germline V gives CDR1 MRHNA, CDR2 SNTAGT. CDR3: CASSPSPATTGELFF.

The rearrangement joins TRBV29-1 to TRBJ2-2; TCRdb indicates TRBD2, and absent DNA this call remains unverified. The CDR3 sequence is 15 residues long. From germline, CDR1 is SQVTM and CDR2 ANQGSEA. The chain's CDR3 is CSVERAGDETGELFF.

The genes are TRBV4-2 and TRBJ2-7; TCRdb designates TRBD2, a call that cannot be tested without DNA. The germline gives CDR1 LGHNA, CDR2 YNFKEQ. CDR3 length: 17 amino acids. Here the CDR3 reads CASSQGQRAHPSYEQYF.

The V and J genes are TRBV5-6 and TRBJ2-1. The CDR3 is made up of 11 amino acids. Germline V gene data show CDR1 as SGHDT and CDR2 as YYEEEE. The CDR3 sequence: CASSFFDEQFF.

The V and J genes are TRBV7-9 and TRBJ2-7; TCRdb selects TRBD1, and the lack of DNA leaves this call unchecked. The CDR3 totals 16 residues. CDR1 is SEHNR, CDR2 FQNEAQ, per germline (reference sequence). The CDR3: CASSASTGGSSYEQYF. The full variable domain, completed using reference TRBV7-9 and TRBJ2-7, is DTGVSQNPRHKITKRGQNVTFRCDPISEHNRLYWYRQTLGQGPEFLTYFQNEAQLEKSRLLSDRFSAERPKGSFSTLEIQRTEQGDSAMYLCASSASTGGSSYEQYFGPGTRLTVT.

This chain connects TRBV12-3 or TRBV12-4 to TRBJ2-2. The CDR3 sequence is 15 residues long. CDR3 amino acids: CASSFVLENTGELFF.

CDR3 loop: CSARGLAGVGNEQFF. The rearrangement links TRBV20-1 to TRBJ2-1; the D call from TCRdb, TRBD2, cannot be confirmed without DNA. This CDR3 is built from 15 residues. Germline values: CDR1 DFQATT, CDR2 SNEGSKA (reference sequence).

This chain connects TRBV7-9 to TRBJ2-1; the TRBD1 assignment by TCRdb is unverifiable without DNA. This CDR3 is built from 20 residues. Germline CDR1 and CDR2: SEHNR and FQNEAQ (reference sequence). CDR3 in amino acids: CASSPWRGAGLYLAYNEQFF.

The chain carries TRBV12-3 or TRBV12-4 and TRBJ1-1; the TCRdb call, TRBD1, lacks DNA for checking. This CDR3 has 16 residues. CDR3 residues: CASSIPGQGMNTEAFF.

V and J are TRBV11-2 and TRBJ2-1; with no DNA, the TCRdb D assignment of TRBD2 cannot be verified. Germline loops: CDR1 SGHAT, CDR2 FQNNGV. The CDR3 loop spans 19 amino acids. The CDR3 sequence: CASSSPSGGDLRRYNEQFF.

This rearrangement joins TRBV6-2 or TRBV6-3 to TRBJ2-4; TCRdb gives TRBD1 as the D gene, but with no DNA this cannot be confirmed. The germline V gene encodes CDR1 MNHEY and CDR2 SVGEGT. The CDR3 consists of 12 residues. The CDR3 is CASMGGLNIQYF.